This T cell receptor beta chain was found in a study of T cell responses to AZD1222 COVID-19 vaccine. Looking at the study overall: Samples with a second dose at about 4 or about 12 weeks were pooled together.

Clones were read by immunoSEQ multiplex PCR, and TCRdb kept only the in-frame ones, dropping some. This sample carries about 120,000 clones, more than 75% of them seen once, and the ten largest clones take 1% to 1.5%. General study findings and limits: White British people made up most donors, females outnumbered males, and clonal diversity was possibly underestimated. Two AZD1222 doses significantly raised spike-specific TCR breadth and depth over controls. Among those given AZD1222, only five to seven were seropositive at baseline.

This clone was picked up one time. Its antigen is not identified. This CDR3 is 16 amino acids long. V gave up 3 bases and J gave up 0 bases, with 15 bases separating them. Germline V lookup: CDR1 SGDLS, CDR2 YYNGEE. This sequence originates from an adult in good health. The rearrangement uses TRBV9 and TRBJ1-2; no reliable D call. Specimen: peripheral blood, collected on day 0 of AZD1222 vaccination. The chain's CDR3 is CASSALGRESNYGYTF. CDR3 nucleotides: TGTGCCAGCAGCGCTTTAGGACGGGAGTCTAACTATGGCTACACCTTC.